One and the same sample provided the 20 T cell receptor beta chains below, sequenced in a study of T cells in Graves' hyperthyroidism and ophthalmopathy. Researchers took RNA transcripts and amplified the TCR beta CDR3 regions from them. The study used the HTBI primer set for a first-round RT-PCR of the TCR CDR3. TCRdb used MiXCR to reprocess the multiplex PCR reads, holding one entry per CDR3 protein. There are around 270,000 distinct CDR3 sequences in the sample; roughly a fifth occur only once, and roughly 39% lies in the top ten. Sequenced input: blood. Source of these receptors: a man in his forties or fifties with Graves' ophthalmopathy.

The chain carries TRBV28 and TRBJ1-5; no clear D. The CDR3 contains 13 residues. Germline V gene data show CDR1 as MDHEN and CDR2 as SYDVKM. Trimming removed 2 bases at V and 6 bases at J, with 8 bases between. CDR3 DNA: TGTGCCAGCAGTTTAGGCACAGTTCAGCCCCAGCATTTT. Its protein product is CASSLGTVQPQHF. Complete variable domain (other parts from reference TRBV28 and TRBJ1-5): DVKVTQSSRYLVKRTGEKVFLECVQDMDHENMFWYRQDPGLGLRLIYFSYDVKMKEKGDIPEGYSVSREKKERFSLILESASTNQTSMYLCASSLGTVQPQHFGDGTRLSIL.

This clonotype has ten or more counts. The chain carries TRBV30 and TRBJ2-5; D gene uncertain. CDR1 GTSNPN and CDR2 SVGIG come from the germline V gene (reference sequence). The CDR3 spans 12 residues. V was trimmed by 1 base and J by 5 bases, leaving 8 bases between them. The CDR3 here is CAWSADLETQYF. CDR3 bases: TGTGCCTGGAGTGCAGATTTGGAGACCCAGTACTTC.

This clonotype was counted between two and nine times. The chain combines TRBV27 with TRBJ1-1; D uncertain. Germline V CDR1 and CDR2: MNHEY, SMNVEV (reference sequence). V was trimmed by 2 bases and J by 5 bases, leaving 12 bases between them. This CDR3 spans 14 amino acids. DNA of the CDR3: TGTGCCAGCAGTTTAGGCGGCGTATGGACTGAAGCTTTCTTT. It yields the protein CASSLGGVWTEAFF.

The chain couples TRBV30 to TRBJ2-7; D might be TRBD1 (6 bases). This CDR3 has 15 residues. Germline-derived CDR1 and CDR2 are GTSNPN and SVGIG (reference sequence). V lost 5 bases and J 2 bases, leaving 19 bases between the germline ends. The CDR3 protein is CAWGKQGTLTYEQYF. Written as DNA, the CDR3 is TGTGCCTGGGGGAAACAGGGAACTCTAACCTACGAGCAGTACTTC.

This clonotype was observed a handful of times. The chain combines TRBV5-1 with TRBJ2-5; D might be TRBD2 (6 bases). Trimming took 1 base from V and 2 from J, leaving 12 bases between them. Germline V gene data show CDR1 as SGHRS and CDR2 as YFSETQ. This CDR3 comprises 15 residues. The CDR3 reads CASSLRPSDQETQYF. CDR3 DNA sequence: TGCGCCAGCAGCTTGAGGCCTAGCGATCAAGAGACCCAGTACTTC.

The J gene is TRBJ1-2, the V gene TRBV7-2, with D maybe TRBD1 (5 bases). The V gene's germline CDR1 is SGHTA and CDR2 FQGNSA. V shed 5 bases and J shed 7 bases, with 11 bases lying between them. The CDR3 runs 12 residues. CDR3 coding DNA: TGTGCCAGCAGCCTAGGCGGGGGTGGCTACACCTTC. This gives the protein CASSLGGGGYTF.

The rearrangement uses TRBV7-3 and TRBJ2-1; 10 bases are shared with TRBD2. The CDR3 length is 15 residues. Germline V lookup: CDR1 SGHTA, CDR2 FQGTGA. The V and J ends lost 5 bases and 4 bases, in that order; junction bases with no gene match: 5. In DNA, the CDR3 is TGTGCCAGCAGCATCGGGACTAGCGTGTACAATGAGCAGTTCTTC. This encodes CASSIGTSVYNEQFF.

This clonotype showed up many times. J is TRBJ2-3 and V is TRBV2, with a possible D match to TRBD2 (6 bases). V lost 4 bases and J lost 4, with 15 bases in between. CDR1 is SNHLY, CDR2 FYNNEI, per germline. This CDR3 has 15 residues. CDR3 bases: TGTGCCAGCAGTGTAGGTGCGGGAAGGTCAGATACGCAGTATTTT. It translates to CASSVGAGRSDTQYF.

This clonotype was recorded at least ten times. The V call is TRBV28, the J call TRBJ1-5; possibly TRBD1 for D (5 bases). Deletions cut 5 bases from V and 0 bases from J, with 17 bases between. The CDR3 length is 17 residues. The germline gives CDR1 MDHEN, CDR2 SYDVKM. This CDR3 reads CASSRLWDEYSNQPQHF. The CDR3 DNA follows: TGTGCCAGCAGTCGCCTTTGGGACGAATATAGCAATCAGCCCCAGCATTTT.

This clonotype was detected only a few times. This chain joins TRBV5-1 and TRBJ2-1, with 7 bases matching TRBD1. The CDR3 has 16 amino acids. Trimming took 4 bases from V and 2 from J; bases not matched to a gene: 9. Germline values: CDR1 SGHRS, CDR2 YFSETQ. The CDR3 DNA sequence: TGCGCCAGCAGCCCGTTTGGGGACAGCACCTACAATGAGCAGTTCTTC. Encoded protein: CASSPFGDSTYNEQFF. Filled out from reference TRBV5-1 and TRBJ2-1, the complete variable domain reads KAGVTQTPRYLIKTRGQQVTLSCSPISGHRSVSWYQQTPGQGLQFLFEYFSETQRNKGNFPGRFSGRQFSNSRSEMNVSTLELGDSALYLCASSPFGDSTYNEQFFGPGTRLTVL.

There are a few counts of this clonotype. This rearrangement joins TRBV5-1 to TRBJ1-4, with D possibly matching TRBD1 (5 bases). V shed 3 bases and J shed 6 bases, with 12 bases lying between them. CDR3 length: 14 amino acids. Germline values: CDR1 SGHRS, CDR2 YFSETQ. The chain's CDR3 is CASSSQGLHEKLFF. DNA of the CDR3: TGCGCCAGCAGCTCCCAGGGTCTCCATGAAAAACTGTTTTTT. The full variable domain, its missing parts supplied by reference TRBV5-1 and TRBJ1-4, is KAGVTQTPRYLIKTRGQQVTLSCSPISGHRSVSWYQQTPGQGLQFLFEYFSETQRNKGNFPGRFSGRQFSNSRSEMNVSTLELGDSALYLCASSSQGLHEKLFFGSGTQLSVL.

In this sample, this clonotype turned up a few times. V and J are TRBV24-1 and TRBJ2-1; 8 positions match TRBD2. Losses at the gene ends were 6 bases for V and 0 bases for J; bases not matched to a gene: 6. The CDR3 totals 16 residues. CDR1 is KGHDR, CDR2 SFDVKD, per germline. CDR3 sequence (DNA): TGTGCCACCAGTCACAAGAGCGGGAGCTCCTACAATGAGCAGTTCTTC. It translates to CATSHKSGSSYNEQFF.

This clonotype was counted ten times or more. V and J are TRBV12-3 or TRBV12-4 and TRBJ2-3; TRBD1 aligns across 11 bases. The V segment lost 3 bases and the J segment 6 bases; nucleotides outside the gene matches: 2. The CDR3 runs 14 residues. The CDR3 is CASSFGTGGDTQYF. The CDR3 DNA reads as TGTGCCAGCAGTTTTGGGACAGGGGGGGATACGCAGTATTTT.

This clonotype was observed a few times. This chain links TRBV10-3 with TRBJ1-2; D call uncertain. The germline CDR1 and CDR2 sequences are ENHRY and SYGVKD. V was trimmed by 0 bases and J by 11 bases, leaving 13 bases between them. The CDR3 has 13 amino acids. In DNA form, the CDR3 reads TGTGCCATCAGTGAGTCGACGGAGGATTCGTACACCTTC. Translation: CAISESTEDSYTF.

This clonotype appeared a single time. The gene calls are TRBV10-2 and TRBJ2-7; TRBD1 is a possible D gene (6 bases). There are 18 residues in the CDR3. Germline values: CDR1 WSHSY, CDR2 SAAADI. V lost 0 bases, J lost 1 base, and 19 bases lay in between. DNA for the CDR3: TGCGCCAGCAGTGAGTCGGGGTTACTCGGGACACCATCCTACGAGCAGTACTTC. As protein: CASSESGLLGTPSYEQYF.

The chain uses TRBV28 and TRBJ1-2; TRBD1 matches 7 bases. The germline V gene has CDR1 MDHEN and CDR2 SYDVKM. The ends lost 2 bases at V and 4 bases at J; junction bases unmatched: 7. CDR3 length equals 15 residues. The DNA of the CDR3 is TGTGCCAGCAGTTTAACCCAGGGGGAGGGCTATGGCTACACCTTC. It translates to CASSLTQGEGYGYTF.

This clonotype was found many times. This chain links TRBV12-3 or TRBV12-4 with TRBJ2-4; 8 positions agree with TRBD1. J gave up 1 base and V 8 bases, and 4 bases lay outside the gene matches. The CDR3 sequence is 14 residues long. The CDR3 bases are TGTGCCAGCGGACAGGGAGCGGCCAAAAACATTCAGTACTTC. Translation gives CASGQGAAKNIQYF.

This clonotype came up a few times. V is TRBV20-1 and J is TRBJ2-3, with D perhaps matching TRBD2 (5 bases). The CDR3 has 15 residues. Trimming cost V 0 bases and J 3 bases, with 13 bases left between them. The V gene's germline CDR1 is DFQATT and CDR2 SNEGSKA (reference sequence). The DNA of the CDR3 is TGCAGTGCTAGAGATTGGGAGAAGATGACAGATACGCAGTATTTT. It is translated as CSARDWEKMTDTQYF.

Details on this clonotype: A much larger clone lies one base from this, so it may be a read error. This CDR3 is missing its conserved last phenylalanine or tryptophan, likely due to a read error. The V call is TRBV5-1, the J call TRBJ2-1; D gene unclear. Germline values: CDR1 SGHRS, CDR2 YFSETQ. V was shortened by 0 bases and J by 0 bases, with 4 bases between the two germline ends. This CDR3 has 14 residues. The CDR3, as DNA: TGCGCCAGCAGCTTGGCCAGCTCCTACAATGAGCAGTTCTCC. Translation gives CASSLASSYNEQFS.

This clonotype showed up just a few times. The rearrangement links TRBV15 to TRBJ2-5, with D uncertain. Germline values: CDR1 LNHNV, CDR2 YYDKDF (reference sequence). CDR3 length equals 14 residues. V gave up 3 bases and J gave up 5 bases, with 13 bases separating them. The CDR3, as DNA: TGTGCCACCAGCAGGTTACCGGTACCGGAGACCCAGTACTTC. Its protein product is CATSRLPVPETQYF.